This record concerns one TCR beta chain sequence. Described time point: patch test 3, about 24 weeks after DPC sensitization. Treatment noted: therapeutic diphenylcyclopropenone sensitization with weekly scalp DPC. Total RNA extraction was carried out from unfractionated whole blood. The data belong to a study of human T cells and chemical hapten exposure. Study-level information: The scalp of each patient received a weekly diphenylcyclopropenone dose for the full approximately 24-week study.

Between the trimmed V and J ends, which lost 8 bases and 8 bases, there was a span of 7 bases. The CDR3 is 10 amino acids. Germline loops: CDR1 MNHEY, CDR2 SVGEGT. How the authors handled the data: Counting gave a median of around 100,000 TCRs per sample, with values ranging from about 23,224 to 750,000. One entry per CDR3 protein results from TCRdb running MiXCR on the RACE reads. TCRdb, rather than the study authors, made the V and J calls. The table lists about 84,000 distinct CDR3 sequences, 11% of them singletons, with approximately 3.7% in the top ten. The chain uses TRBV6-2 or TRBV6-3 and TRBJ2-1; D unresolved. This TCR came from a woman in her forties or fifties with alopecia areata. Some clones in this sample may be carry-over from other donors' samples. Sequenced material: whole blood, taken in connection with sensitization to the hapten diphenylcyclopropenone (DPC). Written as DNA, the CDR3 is TGTGCCAGCGGCCTTGATGAGCAGTTCTTC. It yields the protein CASGLDEQFF.